This entry describes one T cell receptor beta chain. Its antigen remains unknown. Donors consisted of healthy bone marrow donors. The sample originates from a study of cytomegalovirus exposure and HLA in healthy donors. PCR used 60 Vbeta primers and 13 Jbeta primers. Here immunoSEQ multiplex PCR was the method, and the copy in TCRdb shows in-frame clones only, minus some. The profile shows some 120,000 clones, 82% of them singletons. The CDR3 length is 15 residues. The trim removed 0 bases at V and 8 bases at J, leaving 6 bases unmatched. CDR1 is SGDLS and CDR2 is YYNGEE in the germline V gene. Study-wide results and caveats: Based on reports, TCR beta sequences accurately predicted HLA-A and HLA-B alleles for most subjects. Rare TCR sequences dominated, though some public TCRs recurred in many donors.

This sequence joins TRBV9 and TRBJ2-1; the match to TRBD2 covers 9 bases. What was sequenced was PBMCs. This TCR was sampled from a male donor in good health and CMV-seropositive. CDR3 sequence: CASSVVGGRVYEQFF. In DNA form, the CDR3 reads TGTGCCAGCAGCGTAGTGGGCGGGAGGGTCTATGAGCAGTTCTTC.